This paragraph reports one TCR beta chain. Per the original methods: Nucleated cell number was recorded as an estimate derived from reference gene primer amplification. The repertoire was sequenced with immunoSEQ multiplex PCR; TCRdb's copy has only in-frame clones and lacks some. The D gene and trimming were derived from the DNA, and the V and J assignments and clone size from that table. The table has 150,000 to 200,000 clones, about 89% seen once. The data originate from a study of blood T cell repertoires in COVID-19. The wider study: From the United States, Italy and Spain came samples of acute and convalescent COVID-19. From T cells, B-cell-depleted T cells, or PBMCs came the material, which was cDNA or gDNA.

J was trimmed by 5 bases and V by 5 bases; bases with no gene match: 6. Germline assignment: CDR1 MNHEY and CDR2 SVGEGT. The CDR3 extends over 14 amino acids. The V call is TRBV6-2 or TRBV6-3, the J call TRBJ1-1, with 9 bases fitting TRBD1. This sequence was found in a man between 65 and 85 years old with acute or convalescent COVID-19. Specimen: peripheral blood. This CDR3 reads CASSATGGRTEAFF. In DNA form, the CDR3 reads TGTGCCAGCAGTGCGACAGGGGGTCGGACTGAAGCTTTCTTT.